This entry lists 20 T cell receptor beta chains sequenced from one sample in a study of cytomegalovirus exposure and HLA in healthy donors. The PCR ran on 60 Vbeta and 13 Jbeta primers. Data came from immunoSEQ multiplex PCR; TCRdb stores just in-frame clones and leaves some out. The data contain roughly 90,000 clones, roughly 78% of them singletons. The material sequenced was PBMCs. Every receptor here comes from a woman in her thirties or forties in good health and CMV-seropositive.

The CDR3 coding sequence is TGCGCCAGCAGCCCAACAGGGGAATTCTACGAGCAGTACTTC. This encodes CASSPTGEFYEQYF. The V call is TRBV5-1, the J call TRBJ2-7; the match to TRBD1 covers 7 bases. The trim removed 4 bases at V and 3 bases at J, leaving 7 bases unmatched. Germline assignment: CDR1 SGHRS and CDR2 YFSETQ. The CDR3 contains 14 residues.

This chain links TRBV19 with TRBJ1-2; no definite D call. The CDR3 totals 12 residues. Trimming stripped 6 bases from V and 7 bases from J, with 12 bases between. CDR1 and CDR2 (germline): LNHDA, SQIVND (reference sequence). This CDR3 reads CASSTSASGYTF. CDR3 coding DNA: TGTGCCAGTAGCACCAGCGCTTCTGGCTACACCTTC.

The gene calls are TRBV27 and TRBJ1-2; unclear D gene. CDR3 length equals 13 residues. The germline gives CDR1 MNHEY, CDR2 SMNVEV (reference sequence). V dropped 5 bases and J dropped 5 bases, with 12 bases sitting between them. The DNA of the CDR3 is TGTGCCAGCAGTCCCAGAAACAGATATGGCTACACCTTC. Translated: CASSPRNRYGYTF.

The chain links TRBV14 to TRBJ2-2; D uncertain. CDR1 and CDR2 from the germline V gene are SGHDN and FVKESK. There are 14 residues in the CDR3. Between the trimmed V and J ends, which lost 4 bases and 8 bases, there was a span of 14 bases. CDR3 coding DNA: TGTGCCAGCAGCCGCCTGCGTCAAGCAGGGGAGCTGTTTTTT. It codes for CASSRLRQAGELFF. Full variable domain (remainder filled in from reference TRBV14 and TRBJ2-2): EAGVTQFPSHSVIEKGQTVTLRCDPISGHDNLYWYRRVMGKEIKFLLHFVKESKQDESGMPNNRFLAERTGGTYSTLKVQPAELEDSGVYFCASSRLRQAGELFFGEGSRLTVL.

The chain couples TRBV9 to TRBJ2-5; 14 bases match TRBD2. Germline values: CDR1 SGDLS, CDR2 YYNGEE. The CDR3 has 18 residues. V trimming: 0 bases; J trimming: 3 bases; junction bases outside the gene matches: 7. CDR3 residues: CASSVAPSGLAGEETQYF. In DNA, the CDR3 is TGTGCCAGCAGCGTAGCCCCCTCGGGACTAGCGGGAGAAGAGACCCAGTACTTC.

This clone appeared once. This chain connects TRBV5-4 to TRBJ1-2; tentative D call: TRBD1 (6 bases). The V and J ends lost 2 bases and 2 bases respectively, with 10 bases between them. The germline V gene encodes CDR1 SGHNT and CDR2 YYREEE (reference sequence). There are 14 residues in the CDR3. The CDR3 coding sequence is TGTGCCAGCAGCTTTTCGGGGGGCAACTATGGCTACACCTTC. Encoded protein: CASSFSGGNYGYTF.

Only a few counts were recorded for this clone. The chain recombines TRBV4-3 with TRBJ1-1; no firm D call. The CDR3 has 12 residues. V lost 1 base, J lost 11 bases, and 11 bases lay in between. Germline values: CDR1 LGHNA, CDR2 YSLEER. CDR3 amino acids: CASSQGGGRAFF. The CDR3 bases are TGCGCCAGCAGCCAAGGGGGAGGGCGGGCTTTCTTT.

V is TRBV7-2 and J is TRBJ2-4; 8 bases align to TRBD2. The CDR3 totals 16 residues. Germline CDR1 is SGHTA and CDR2 is FQGNSA. Losses at the gene ends were 1 base for V and 7 bases for J; bases not matched to a gene: 9. The DNA for the CDR3 is TGTGCCAGCAGCTTAGGAACAGCGGGAGAGGGGAACATTCAGTACTTC. It translates to CASSLGTAGEGNIQYF. Together with reference TRBV7-2 and TRBJ2-4, the CDR3 gives the full variable domain: GAGVSQSPSNKVTEKGKDVELRCDPISGHTALYWYRQSLGQGLEFLIYFQGNSAPDKSGLPSDRFSAERTGGSVSTLTIQRTQQEDSAVYLCASSLGTAGEGNIQYFGAGTRLSVL.

The V and J genes are TRBV25-1 and TRBJ2-1; D possibly corresponds to TRBD2 (5 bases). Trimming stripped 9 bases from V and 5 bases from J, with 14 bases between. CDR1 is MGHDK and CDR2 is SYGVNS in the germline V gene. The CDR3 totals 13 residues. The CDR3 spells CASESGVNNEQFF. CDR3 nucleotide sequence: TGTGCCAGTGAGAGCGGAGTCAACAATGAGCAGTTCTTC.

This chain joins TRBV25-1 and TRBJ2-3, with 10 bases fitting TRBD2. Germline V gives CDR1 MGHDK, CDR2 SYGVNS. The CDR3 totals 16 residues. After removal of 6 bases from V and 2 bases from J, the junction contained 8 bases not matched to a gene. The CDR3 coding sequence is TGTGCCAGCAGCCCAACCCTAGCGGGGGTCACAGATACGCAGTATTTT. This gives the protein CASSPTLAGVTDTQYF.

This clone was counted only a few times. V gene TRBV4-2 combines with J gene TRBJ2-1; D is unclear. CDR3 size: 14 residues. In germline, CDR1 is LGHNA, CDR2 YNFKEQ. With 1 base removed from V and 5 bases from J, the gap between germline ends came to 9 bases. CDR3 sequence reads: CASSQGTPDNEQFF. The CDR3 DNA follows: TGTGCCAGCAGCCAAGGTACCCCAGACAATGAGCAGTTCTTC.

About this clone: Other DNA variants within this sample encode the same CDR3. The chain joins TRBV7-2 to TRBJ2-1, with TRBD1 matching over 9 bases. Per the germline V gene, CDR1 is SGHTA and CDR2 is FQGNSA. V gave up 5 bases and J gave up 5 bases; unmatched junction bases: 4. This CDR3 spans 14 amino acids. Here the CDR3 reads CASSPRTGDNEQFF. The CDR3 DNA reads as TGTGCCAGCAGCCCAAGGACAGGGGACAATGAGCAGTTCTTC.

This chain connects TRBV6-5 to TRBJ2-7; D might be TRBD2 (7 bases). Trimming left V 2 bases short and J 4 bases short, with 18 bases between. This CDR3 has 16 amino acids. Germline V lookup: CDR1 MNHEY, CDR2 SVGAGI. The chain's CDR3 is CASSYDSGGGGYEQYF. In nucleotides, the CDR3 is TGTGCCAGCAGTTACGATAGCGGAGGGGGGGGGTACGAGCAGTACTTC.

This clone was observed at least ten times. The chain joins TRBV5-4 to TRBJ2-7; 8 nucleotides match TRBD2. The V gene's germline CDR1 is SGHNT and CDR2 YYREEE (reference sequence). CDR3 size: 15 residues. Unmatched junction bases numbered 8, after V lost 4 bases and J lost 2 bases. The CDR3 DNA is TGTGCCAGCAGCCCTGGGACTAGTGGGCCCTACGAGCAGTACTTC. Translating gives CASSPGTSGPYEQYF.

There are a few counts of this clone. This chain links TRBV9 with TRBJ1-1, with TRBD1 as a possible D gene (6 bases). Trimming took off 0 bases at V and 4 bases at J, with 10 bases between the two ends. Per the germline V gene, CDR1 is SGDLS and CDR2 is YYNGEE. The CDR3 is made up of 14 amino acids. The CDR3 sequence is CASSVEVRGTEAFF. The DNA for the CDR3 is TGTGCCAGCAGCGTAGAGGTCAGGGGCACTGAAGCTTTCTTT.

The rearrangement uses TRBV4-3 and TRBJ1-2; no clear D gene. The CDR3 runs 16 residues. Trimming took 1 base from V and 1 from J, leaving 13 bases between them. Germline V gene data show CDR1 as LGHNA and CDR2 as YSLEER. CDR3 DNA sequence: TGCGCCAGCAGCCAAGGGAGGGCAGGAGGTAACTATGGCTACACCTTC. As protein: CASSQGRAGGNYGYTF.

The rearrangement joins TRBV9 to TRBJ2-1; D gene unclear. The CDR3 totals 12 residues. V gave up 0 bases and J gave up 9 bases, with 7 bases separating them. Germline lookup yields CDR1 SGDLS and CDR2 YYNGEE. The CDR3 DNA is TGTGCCAGCAGCGTAGTAAGGAGTGAGCAGTTCTTC. This translates into CASSVVRSEQFF.

The V gene is TRBV6-5, the J gene TRBJ2-3, with D perhaps matching TRBD2 (6 bases). V was cut by 2 bases and J by 2 bases, with 14 bases left in between. The CDR3 loop spans 16 amino acids. Germline V CDR1 and CDR2: MNHEY, SVGAGI. CDR3 coding DNA: TGTGCCAGCAGTTACGGGGCGGGACGACCCACAGATACGCAGTATTTT. This translates into CASSYGAGRPTDTQYF.

This chain uses TRBV28 with TRBJ1-5, with D possibly TRBD1 on 6 matching bases. The CDR3 extends over 16 amino acids. Trimming cost V 3 bases and J 6 bases, with 18 bases left between them. From germline, CDR1 is MDHEN and CDR2 SYDVKM. As DNA, the CDR3 is TGTGCCAGCAGTTTCTTTCCAGGGGCTCGAGGTCAGCCCCAGCATTTT. Its protein product is CASSFFPGARGQPQHF.

This chain connects TRBV5-1 to TRBJ2-3; 9 bases map to TRBD2. V lost 1 base to trimming and J lost 0 bases; unmatched junction nucleotides: 9. The V gene's germline CDR1 is SGHRS and CDR2 YFSETQ. This CDR3 has 18 amino acids. This chain's CDR3 is CASSLRLAATTSTDTQYF. The CDR3 bases are TGCGCCAGCAGCTTGCGACTAGCGGCCACGACTAGCACAGATACGCAGTATTTT.